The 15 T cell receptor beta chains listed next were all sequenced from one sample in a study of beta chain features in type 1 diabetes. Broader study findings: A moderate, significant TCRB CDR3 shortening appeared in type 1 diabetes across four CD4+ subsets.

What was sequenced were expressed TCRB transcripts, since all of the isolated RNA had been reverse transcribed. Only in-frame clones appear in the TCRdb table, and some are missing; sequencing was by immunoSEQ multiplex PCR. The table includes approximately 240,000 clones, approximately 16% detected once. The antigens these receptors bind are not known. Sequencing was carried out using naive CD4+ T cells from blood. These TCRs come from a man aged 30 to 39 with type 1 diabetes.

The CDR3 DNA reads TGTGCCATCGTTAACAGGAGCTCCTACAATGAGCAGTTCTTC. Translated: CAIVNRSSYNEQFF. V and J are TRBV10-3 and TRBJ2-1; possibly TRBD1 for D (5 bases). Germline assignment: CDR1 ENHRY and CDR2 SYGVKD. V lost 8 bases and J lost 0, with 11 bases in between. The CDR3 runs to 14 residues.

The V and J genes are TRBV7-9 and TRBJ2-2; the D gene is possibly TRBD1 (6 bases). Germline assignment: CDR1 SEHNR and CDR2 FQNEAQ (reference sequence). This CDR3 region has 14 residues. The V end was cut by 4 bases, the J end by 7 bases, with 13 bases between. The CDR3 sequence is CASSSGQPNGELFF. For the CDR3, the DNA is TGTGCCAGCAGCTCTGGACAGCCTAACGGGGAGCTGTTTTTT.

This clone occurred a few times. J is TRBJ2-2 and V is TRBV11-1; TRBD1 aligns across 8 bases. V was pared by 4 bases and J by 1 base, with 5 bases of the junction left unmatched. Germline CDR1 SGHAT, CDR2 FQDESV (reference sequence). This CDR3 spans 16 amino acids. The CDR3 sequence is CASSSRGRRNTGELFF. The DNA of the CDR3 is TGTGCCAGCAGCTCCAGGGGGCGCCGGAACACCGGGGAGCTGTTTTTT. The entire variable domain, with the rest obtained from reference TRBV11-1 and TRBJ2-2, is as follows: EAEVAQSPRYKITEKSQAVAFWCDPISGHATLYWYRQILGQGPELLVQFQDESVVDDSQLPKDRFSAERLKGVDSTLKIQPAELGDSAMYLCASSSRGRRNTGELFFGEGSRLTVL.

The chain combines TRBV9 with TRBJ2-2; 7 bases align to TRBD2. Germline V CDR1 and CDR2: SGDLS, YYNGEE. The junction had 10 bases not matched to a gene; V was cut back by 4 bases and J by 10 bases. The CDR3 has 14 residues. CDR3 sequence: CASSTRLAIAELFF. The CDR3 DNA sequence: TGTGCCAGCAGCACCCGACTAGCTATCGCGGAGCTGTTTTTT.

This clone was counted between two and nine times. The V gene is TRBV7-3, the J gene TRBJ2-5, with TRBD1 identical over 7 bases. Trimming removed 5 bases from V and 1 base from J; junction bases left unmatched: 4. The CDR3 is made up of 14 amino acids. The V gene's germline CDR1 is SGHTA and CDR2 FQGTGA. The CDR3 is CASSRQGRQETQYF. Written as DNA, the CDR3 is TGTGCCAGCAGCAGACAGGGTCGCCAAGAGACCCAGTACTTC.

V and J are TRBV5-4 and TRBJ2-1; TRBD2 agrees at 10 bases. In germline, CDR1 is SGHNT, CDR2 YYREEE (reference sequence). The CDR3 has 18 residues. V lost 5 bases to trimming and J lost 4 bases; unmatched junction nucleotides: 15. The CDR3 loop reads CASRIFPKTSGYYNEQFF. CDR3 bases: TGTGCCAGCAGGATTTTCCCTAAGACTAGCGGGTATTACAATGAGCAGTTCTTC.

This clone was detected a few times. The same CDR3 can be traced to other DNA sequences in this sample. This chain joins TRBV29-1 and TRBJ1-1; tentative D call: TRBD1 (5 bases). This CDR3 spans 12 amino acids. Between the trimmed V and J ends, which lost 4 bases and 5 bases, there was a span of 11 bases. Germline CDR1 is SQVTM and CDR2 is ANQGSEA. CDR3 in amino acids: CSVGQGRTEAFF. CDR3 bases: TGCAGCGTTGGGCAGGGTAGAACTGAAGCTTTCTTT.

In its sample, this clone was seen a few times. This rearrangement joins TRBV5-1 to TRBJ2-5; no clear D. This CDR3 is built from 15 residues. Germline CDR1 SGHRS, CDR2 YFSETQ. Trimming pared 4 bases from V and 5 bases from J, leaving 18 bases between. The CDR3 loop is CASSKDRGTRETQYF. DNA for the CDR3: TGCGCCAGCAGCAAGGACCGCGGAACCCGGGAGACCCAGTACTTC.

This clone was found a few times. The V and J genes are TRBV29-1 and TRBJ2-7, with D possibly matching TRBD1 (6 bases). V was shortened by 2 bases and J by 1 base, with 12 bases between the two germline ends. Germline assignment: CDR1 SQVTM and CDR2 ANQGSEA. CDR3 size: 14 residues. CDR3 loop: CSVETTGRSYEQYF. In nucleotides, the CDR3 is TGCAGCGTTGAAACCACAGGGCGTTCCTACGAGCAGTACTTC.

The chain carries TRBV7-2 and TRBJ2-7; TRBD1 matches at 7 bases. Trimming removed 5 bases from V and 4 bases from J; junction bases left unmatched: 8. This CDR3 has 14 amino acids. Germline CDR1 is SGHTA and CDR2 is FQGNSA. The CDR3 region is CASSPDRVQYEQYF. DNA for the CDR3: TGTGCCAGCAGCCCAGACAGGGTCCAATACGAGCAGTACTTC. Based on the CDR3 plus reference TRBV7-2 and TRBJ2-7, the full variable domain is GAGVSQSPSNKVTEKGKDVELRCDPISGHTALYWYRQSLGQGLEFLIYFQGNSAPDKSGLPSDRFSAERTGGSVSTLTIQRTQQEDSAVYLCASSPDRVQYEQYFGPGTRLTVT.

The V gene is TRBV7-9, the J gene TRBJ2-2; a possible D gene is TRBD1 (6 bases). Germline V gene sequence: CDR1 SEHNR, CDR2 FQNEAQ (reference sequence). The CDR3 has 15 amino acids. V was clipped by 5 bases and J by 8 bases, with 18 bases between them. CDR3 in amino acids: CASSVPRQARGELFF. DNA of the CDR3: TGTGCCAGCAGCGTACCCAGACAGGCGCGGGGGGAGCTGTTTTTT.

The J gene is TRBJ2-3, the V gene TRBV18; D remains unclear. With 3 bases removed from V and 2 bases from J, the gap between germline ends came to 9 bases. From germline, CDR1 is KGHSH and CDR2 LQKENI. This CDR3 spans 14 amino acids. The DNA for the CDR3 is TGTGCCAGCTCACCGGAGAGATCCACAGATACGCAGTATTTT. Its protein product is CASSPERSTDTQYF.

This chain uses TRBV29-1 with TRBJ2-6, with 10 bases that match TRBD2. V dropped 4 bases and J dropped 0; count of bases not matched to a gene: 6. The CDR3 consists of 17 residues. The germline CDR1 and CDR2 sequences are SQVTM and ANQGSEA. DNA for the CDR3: TGCAGCGTTGGAGCGGGAGGGCTTAGCTCTGGGGCCAACGTCCTGACTTTC. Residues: CSVGAGGLSSGANVLTF.

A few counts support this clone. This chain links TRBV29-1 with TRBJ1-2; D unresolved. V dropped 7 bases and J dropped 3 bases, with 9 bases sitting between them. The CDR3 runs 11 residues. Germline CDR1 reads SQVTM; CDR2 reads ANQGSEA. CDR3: CSARRDYGYTF. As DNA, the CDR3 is TGCAGCGCAAGAAGGGACTATGGCTACACCTTC.

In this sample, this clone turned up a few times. The DNA of the CDR3 is TGCAGCGTTGACGGGGGGAACACTGAAGCTTTCTTT. Protein sequence: CSVDGGNTEAFF. The J gene is TRBJ1-1, the V gene TRBV29-1; a weak D match, TRBD1 (5 bases). The CDR3 spans 12 residues. V gave up 3 bases and J gave up 1 base, with 6 bases separating them. The germline CDR1 and CDR2 sequences are SQVTM and ANQGSEA.